This is a list of T cell receptor beta chains from one sample in a study of T cell changes during pregnancy in multiple sclerosis. Measured with immunoSEQ multiplex PCR; TCRdb has only the in-frame clones, and not every one. The sample consists of fewer than 75,000 clones, approximately 89% of them appearing once. The source material was peripheral blood, sampled after pregnancy. These TCRs come from a female donor in good health, enrolled as a control in a pregnancy study. Both conserved end residues are part of each CDR3. D genes are given only for firm matches. For some rows the clone size is stated as once, few or many, or as a class when expanded; others skip it.

clone size,CDR3 length,V gene,J gene,D gene,CDR3 protein,CDR3 DNA
NA,15,TRBV7-2,TRBJ2-5,TRBD1,CASSKPGQGGETQYF,TGTGCCAGCAGCAAGCCGGGACAGGGAGGAGAGACCCAGTACTTC
NA,16,TRBV19,TRBJ2-5,TRBD2,CASSPGTSGRGETQYF,TGTGCCAGTAGTCCGGGGACTAGCGGGAGAGGGGAGACCCAGTACTTC
NA,19,TRBV10-3,TRBJ2-3,TRBD2,CAISELWLAGGSSTDTQYF,TGTGCCATCAGTGAGTTGTGGCTAGCGGGGGGGAGTAGCACAGATACGCAGTATTTT
NA,16,TRBV7-2,TRBJ2-1,TRBD2,CASSPQRERLYNEQFF,TGTGCCAGCAGCCCCCAGCGGGAACGCCTATACAATGAGCAGTTCTTC
NA,14,TRBV7-9,TRBJ1-1,NA,CASSPKEMNTEAFF,TGTGCCAGCAGCCCCAAGGAGATGAACACTGAAGCTTTCTTT
NA,12,TRBV12-5,TRBJ1-3,NA,CASALLPNTIYF,TGTGCTAGTGCCCTACTACCCAACACCATATATTTT
NA,17,TRBV5-6,TRBJ2-7,TRBD2,CASSSPGGREDTYEQYF,TGTGCCAGCAGCTCCCCGGGGGGGCGGGAGGACACCTACGAGCAGTACTTC
NA,13,TRBV19,TRBJ1-2,TRBD1,CASSITGGSGYTF,TGTGCCAGTAGTATAACAGGGGGCTCTGGCTACACCTTC
NA,15,TRBV28,TRBJ2-7,NA,CASSSQGPASYEQYF,TGTGCCAGCAGTTCCCAGGGCCCAGCCTCCTACGAGCAGTACTTC
NA,15,TRBV2,TRBJ1-4,TRBD1,CASSRRDRSNEKLFF,TGTGCCAGCAGCCGCAGGGACAGATCTAATGAAAAACTGTTTTTT
once,15,TRBV6-1,TRBJ1-3,NA,CASSVELTSGNTIYF,TGTGCCAGCAGTGTGGAGTTGACCTCTGGAAACACCATATATTTT
NA,17,TRBV4-1,TRBJ2-2,TRBD2,CASSQEWAGGPQGELFF,TGCGCCAGCAGCCAAGAATGGGCGGGAGGGCCACAGGGGGAGCTGTTTTTT
NA,18,TRBV11-2,TRBJ1-3,NA,CASSLDPRPGSAGNTIYF,TGTGCCAGCAGCTTAGATCCCCGGCCGGGGAGTGCTGGAAACACCATATATTTT
NA,15,TRBV7-8,TRBJ1-4,NA,CASSLDRQINEKLFF,TGTGCCAGCAGCTTAGATCGTCAGATTAATGAAAAACTGTTTTTT
NA,14,TRBV15,TRBJ1-1,NA,CATSREFGDTEAFF,TGTGCCACCAGCAGAGAATTCGGTGACACTGAAGCTTTCTTT
NA,15,TRBV7-2,TRBJ2-3,NA,CASSFNGVITDTQYF,TGTGCCAGCAGCTTTAACGGGGTAATCACAGATACGCAGTATTTT
NA,12,TRBV7-9,TRBJ1-2,NA,CASSLDRLPNTF,TGTGCCAGCAGCTTAGACCGCCTACCTAACACCTTC
NA,17,TRBV18,TRBJ2-6,NA,CASSPPRGSAGANVLTF,TGTGCCAGCTCACCACCACGAGGCAGCGCTGGGGCCAACGTCCTGACTTTC
NA,14,TRBV9,TRBJ1-5,TRBD1,CASSAGTGNQPQHF,TGTGCCAGCAGCGCCGGGACAGGTAATCAGCCCCAGCATTTT
NA,15,TRBV7-2,TRBJ1-2,TRBD1,CASSSQQGIFYGYTF,TGTGCCAGCAGCTCTCAACAGGGGATTTTCTATGGCTACACCTTC
NA,18,TRBV9,TRBJ2-6,NA,CASSGRGRSASGANVLTF,TGTGCCAGCAGCGGTAGGGGTCGTTCTGCGTCTGGGGCCAACGTCCTGACTTTC
NA,18,TRBV5-1,TRBJ2-7,TRBD1,CASSFREGGQGFFYEQYF,TGCGCCAGCAGCTTTCGCGAAGGAGGACAGGGGTTTTTCTACGAGCAGTACTTC
NA,14,TRBV7-9,TRBJ2-7,NA,CASSSPGLPGEQYF,TGTGCCAGCAGCTCTCCGGGCCTTCCGGGGGAGCAGTACTTC
NA,13,TRBV5-1,TRBJ2-7,NA,CASRGGSSYEQYF,TGCGCCAGCAGAGGTGGGAGCTCCTACGAGCAGTACTTC
NA,14,TRBV12-5,TRBJ1-5,TRBD1,CASGGGQGAQPQHF,TGTGCTAGTGGTGGAGGACAGGGGGCACAGCCCCAGCATTTT
few,14,TRBV30,TRBJ1-1,TRBD1,CAWDHGQGDGEAFF,TGTGCCTGGGACCATGGACAGGGGGATGGTGAAGCTTTCTTT
NA,15,TRBV30,TRBJ1-3,NA,CAWRFGDFSGNTIYF,TGTGCCTGGAGATTTGGGGACTTCTCTGGAAACACCATATATTTT
NA,16,TRBV9,TRBJ2-2,TRBD1,CASSADGTADTGELFF,TGTGCCAGCAGCGCCGACGGGACAGCTGACACCGGGGAGCTGTTTTTT
NA,16,TRBV4-2,TRBJ2-1,TRBD2,CASSHTPGGWNSEQFF,TGTGCCAGCAGCCATACCCCGGGGGGTTGGAACAGTGAGCAGTTCTTC
NA,15,TRBV4-1,TRBJ1-3,NA,CASSQGERTGNTIYF,TGCGCCAGCAGCCAAGGGGAGAGAACTGGAAACACCATATATTTT
NA,13,TRBV7-8,TRBJ1-6,NA,CASSLGGGSPLHF,TGTGCCAGCAGCTTAGGAGGGGGTTCACCCCTCCACTTT
once,17,TRBV7-9,TRBJ2-5,TRBD2,CASSIRTSGRIQETQYF,TGTGCCAGCAGCATAAGGACTAGCGGGAGGATCCAAGAGACCCAGTACTTC
NA,14,TRBV6-5,TRBJ1-4,TRBD1,CASSSPQGGEKLFF,TGTGCCAGCAGTTCCCCGCAGGGGGGAGAAAAACTGTTTTTT
NA,15,TRBV28,TRBJ1-3,NA,CASSLGPLGGNTIYF,TGTGCCAGCAGTTTAGGGCCTCTCGGAGGAAACACCATATATTTT
NA,18,TRBV19,TRBJ2-1,TRBD2,CASSRGLAAVSSYNEQFF,TGTGCCAGTAGTAGGGGACTAGCCGCTGTCAGCTCCTACAATGAGCAGTTCTTC
NA,15,TRBV4-2,TRBJ2-2,NA,CASSQDNSGAGELFF,TGTGCCAGCAGCCAAGATAATTCGGGGGCCGGGGAGCTGTTTTTT
NA,12,TRBV5-1,TRBJ2-4,TRBD2,CASYDQGGIQYF,TGCGCCAGTTATGACCAGGGAGGGATTCAGTACTTC
NA,15,TRBV6-5,TRBJ2-7,NA,CASSLTGTSIYEQYF,TGTGCCAGCAGTTTGACAGGGACTTCCATCTACGAGCAGTACTTC
NA,13,TRBV6-6,TRBJ1-1,NA,CASTVTENTEAFF,TGTGCCAGCACTGTGACAGAGAACACTGAAGCTTTCTTT
once,17,TRBV29-1,TRBJ2-3,NA,CSVAGQSRQAFTDTQYF,TGCAGCGTCGCGGGACAGTCGCGCCAGGCTTTCACAGATACGCAGTATTTT
NA,17,TRBV11-3,TRBJ2-4,TRBD2,CASSYGLAGVGMDIQYF,TGTGCCAGCAGCTATGGACTAGCGGGAGTAGGGATGGACATTCAGTACTTC
NA,12,TRBV2,TRBJ1-2,TRBD1,CASSGQGAVRAF,TGTGCCAGCAGCGGACAGGGGGCGGTTCGGGCCTTC